A selection of T cell receptor beta chains follows, all from one sample in a study of blood T cell repertoires in COVID-19. Clones were sequenced by immunoSEQ multiplex PCR, and TCRdb holds only the in-frame ones, with some missing. The repertoire has about 220,000 clones, 83% of them found once; the top ten carry around 3.5%. What was sequenced was PBMCs or T cells enriched from blood (not recorded which). Receptors were obtained from a woman between 40 and 50 years old who had been exposed to COVID-19. CDR3s include the opening cysteine and the closing phenylalanine or tryptophan. The D gene is left open where the match is weak. Expanded clones are given a class, and other clones once, few, many or no size at all.

clone_size	v_call	d_call	j_call	cdr3_nt	cdr3_aa
few	TRBV28	NA	TRBJ1-1	TGTGCCAGCAGTACCCTCCTACAGGGGAACACTGAAGCTTTCTTT	CASSTLLQGNTEAFF
NA	TRBV7-2	NA	TRBJ2-1	TGTGCCAGCACCCCCCCCTGGGCGGGGAGTTACAATGAGCAGTTCTTC	CASTPPWAGSYNEQFF
NA	TRBV6-2/TRBV6-3	TRBD1	TRBJ1-2	TGTGCCAGCAGTTACTCCGGGACAGGGGCCTATGGCTACACCTTC	CASSYSGTGAYGYTF
few	TRBV7-9	NA	TRBJ1-1	TGTGCCAGCAGCTTAGGGGGCGTGGATAAGGCTTTCTTT	CASSLGGVDKAFF
NA	TRBV24-1	NA	TRBJ1-6	TGTGCCCCTAGGCCCTATAATTCACCCCTCCACTTT	CAPRPYNSPLHF
NA	TRBV19	NA	TRBJ1-3	TGTGCCGGATCCCGAGGAGTCGGCTCTGGAAACACCATATATTTT	CAGSRGVGSGNTIYF
few	TRBV4-1	NA	TRBJ1-2	TGCGCCAGCAGCCAAGAAAGGCAGGGCGGAGGCTACACCTTC	CASSQERQGGGYTF
NA	TRBV4-2	NA	TRBJ2-3	TGTGCCAGCACTTCAAGGACAGCCGTCCGCCCAGATACGCAGTATTTT	CASTSRTAVRPDTQYF
once	TRBV25-1	NA	TRBJ1-2	TGTGCCAGCAGTGCATTGGCCTTCTATGGCTACACCTTC	CASSALAFYGYTF
NA	TRBV9	TRBD1	TRBJ1-6	TGTGCCAGCAGCCCCGGGACAGGGGGTTCACCCCTCCACTTT	CASSPGTGGSPLHF
few	TRBV9	TRBD1	TRBJ2-7	TGTGCCAGCAGCCCCGGGACAGGGTTGGGAGAGCAGTACTTC	CASSPGTGLGEQYF
once	TRBV15	NA	TRBJ1-1	TGTGCCACCAGCAGCCCAGGGTTTACCACTGAAGCTTTCTTT	CATSSPGFTTEAFF
NA	TRBV4-3	NA	TRBJ1-2	TGCGCCAGCAGCCAAGATTCAAGACCAGGGCTCTATGGCTACACCTTC	CASSQDSRPGLYGYTF
NA	TRBV4-2	TRBD2	TRBJ2-3	TGTGCCAGCAGCCAAGAAGCGGGGGCGGGGAATACGCAGTATTTT	CASSQEAGAGNTQYF
NA	TRBV29-1	TRBD1	TRBJ1-2	TGCAGCGCGAGACAGGGTTTGTCCTATGGCTACACCTTC	CSARQGLSYGYTF
NA	TRBV13	NA	TRBJ2-2	TGTGCCAGCAGCGGGAGCACCGGGGAGCTGTTTTTT	CASSGSTGELFF
NA	TRBV12-5	NA	TRBJ1-1	TGTGCTAGTAAGAATGTTGGGGGCTACGCTGAAGCTTTCTTT	CASKNVGGYAEAFF
few	TRBV2	NA	TRBJ1-1	TGTGCCAGCAGTGAAGCGGGAGCACTCGGCGGGACTGAAGCTTTCTTT	CASSEAGALGGTEAFF
NA	TRBV29-1	TRBD1	TRBJ1-2	TGCAGCGCCCGGACAGGGACAAACTATGGCTACACCTTC	CSARTGTNYGYTF
NA	TRBV6-5	NA	TRBJ1-3	TGTGCCAGCCGCGTGGGCGCTGGAAACACCATATATTTT	CASRVGAGNTIYF
NA	TRBV2	TRBD1	TRBJ1-2	TGTGCCAGCAGCGAAAGGGACAGCTTTAACTATGGCTACACCTTC	CASSERDSFNYGYTF
NA	TRBV6-5	NA	TRBJ1-6	TGTGCCAGCAGTAGGGAGGGTTTGAATTCACCCCTCCACTTT	CASSREGLNSPLHF
few	TRBV27	NA	TRBJ2-1	TGTGCCAGCAGTCCCCTAAAGATGGCAGGGGATGAGCAGTTCTTC	CASSPLKMAGDEQFF
NA	TRBV27	NA	TRBJ1-5	TGTGCCAGCAGTTTAGTCTCGGGGGGTGGCAATCAGCCCCAGCATTTT	CASSLVSGGGNQPQHF
NA	TRBV2	TRBD1	TRBJ1-1	TGTGCCAGCAGTGAGACAGGGGTGGCTCAAACTGAAGCTTTCTTT	CASSETGVAQTEAFF